This T cell receptor (beta chain) was recovered during a study of T cell repertoires in cytomegalovirus infection. Background on the study: Shared public TCR beta signatures pointed to both CMV infection and a matching HLA type. Overall study findings and caveats: HLA-C-restricted CMV clonotypes gave the most frequent clonotype in two of eight donors. Public TCR beta family frequency separated CMV-and-HLA carriers, including in an independent cohort.

TCRdb reprocessed the reads with MiXCR, giving one entry per CDR3 protein. The sample carries roughly 760,000 distinct CDR3 sequences, roughly 35% recorded once. About this clonotype itself: The antigen remains unidentified.

The sample was PBMCs. The TCR sequence derives from a human donor in good health (CMV status not recorded). Some clones in this sample may be carry-over from other donors' samples.

The CDR3 DNA sequence: TGTGCCAGCAGCTTAAGACAGGGCAATGAGCAGTTCTTC. It translates to CASSLRQGNEQFF. This sequence joins TRBV7-8 and TRBJ2-1; TRBD1 agrees at 7 bases. This CDR3 is 13 amino acids long. In germline, CDR1 is SGHVS, CDR2 FQNEAQ. Trimming cost V 2 bases and J 6 bases; bases outside gene matches: 1.